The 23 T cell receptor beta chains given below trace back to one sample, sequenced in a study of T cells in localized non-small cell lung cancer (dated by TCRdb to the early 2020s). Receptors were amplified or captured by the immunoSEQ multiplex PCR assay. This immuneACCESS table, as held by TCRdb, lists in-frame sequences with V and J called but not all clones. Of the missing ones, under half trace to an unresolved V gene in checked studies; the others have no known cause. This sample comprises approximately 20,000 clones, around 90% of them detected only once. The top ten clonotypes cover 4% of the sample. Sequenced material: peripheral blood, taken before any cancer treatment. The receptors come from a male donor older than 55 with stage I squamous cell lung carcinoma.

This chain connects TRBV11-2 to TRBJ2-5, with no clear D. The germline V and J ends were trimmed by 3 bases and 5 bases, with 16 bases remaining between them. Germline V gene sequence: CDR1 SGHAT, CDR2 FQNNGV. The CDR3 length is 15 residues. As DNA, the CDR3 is TGTGCCAGCAGCTTGGGCCCGAACAGTGGGGAGACCCAGTACTTC. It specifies CASSLGPNSGETQYF.

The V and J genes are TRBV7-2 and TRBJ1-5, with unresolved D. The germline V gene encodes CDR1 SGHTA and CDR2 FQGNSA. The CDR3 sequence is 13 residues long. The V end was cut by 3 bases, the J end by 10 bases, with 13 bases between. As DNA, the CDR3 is TGTGCCAGCAGCTTGAGGTCGGGTTACCCCCAGCATTTT. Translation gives CASSLRSGYPQHF.

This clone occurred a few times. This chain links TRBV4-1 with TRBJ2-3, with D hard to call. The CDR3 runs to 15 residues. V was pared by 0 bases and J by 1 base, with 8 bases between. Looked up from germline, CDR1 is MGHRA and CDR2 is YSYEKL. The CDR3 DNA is TGCGCCAGCAGCCAAGAGGAGTTAGGCACAGATACGCAGTATTTT. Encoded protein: CASSQEELGTDTQYF.

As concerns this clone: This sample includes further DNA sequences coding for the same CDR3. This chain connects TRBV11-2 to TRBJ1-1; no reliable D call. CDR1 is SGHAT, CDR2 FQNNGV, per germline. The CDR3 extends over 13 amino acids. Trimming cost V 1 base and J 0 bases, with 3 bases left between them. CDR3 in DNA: TGTGCCAGCAGCTTAGGGCTGAACACTGAAGCTTTCTTT. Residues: CASSLGLNTEAFF.

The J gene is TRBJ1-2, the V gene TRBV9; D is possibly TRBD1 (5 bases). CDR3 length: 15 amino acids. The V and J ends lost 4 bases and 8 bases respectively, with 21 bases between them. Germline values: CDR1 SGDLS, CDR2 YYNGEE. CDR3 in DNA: TGTGCCAGCAGCACGGCGGAGGGAGGGGTTGGCGGCTACACCTTC. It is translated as CASSTAEGGVGGYTF.

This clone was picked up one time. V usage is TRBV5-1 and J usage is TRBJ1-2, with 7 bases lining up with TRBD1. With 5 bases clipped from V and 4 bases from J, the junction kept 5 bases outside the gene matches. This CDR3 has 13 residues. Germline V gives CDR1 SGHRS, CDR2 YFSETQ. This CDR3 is CASRSDRAYGYTF. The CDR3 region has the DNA TGCGCCAGCAGATCCGACAGGGCCTATGGCTACACCTTC.

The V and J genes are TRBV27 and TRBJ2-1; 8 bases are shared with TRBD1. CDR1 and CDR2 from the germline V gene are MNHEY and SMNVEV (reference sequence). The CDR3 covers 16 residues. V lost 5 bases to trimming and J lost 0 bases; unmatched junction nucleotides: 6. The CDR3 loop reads CASSSYRGSSYNEQFF. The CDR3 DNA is TGTGCCAGCAGTAGTTACAGGGGGTCCTCCTACAATGAGCAGTTCTTC.

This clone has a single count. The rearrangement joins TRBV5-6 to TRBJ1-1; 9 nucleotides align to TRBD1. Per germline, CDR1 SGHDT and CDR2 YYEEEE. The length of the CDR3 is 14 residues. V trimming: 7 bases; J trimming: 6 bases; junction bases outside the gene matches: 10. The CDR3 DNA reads TGTGCCAGCCGCACAGGGGGCGCAACTCCTGAAGCTTTCTTT. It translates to CASRTGGATPEAFF.

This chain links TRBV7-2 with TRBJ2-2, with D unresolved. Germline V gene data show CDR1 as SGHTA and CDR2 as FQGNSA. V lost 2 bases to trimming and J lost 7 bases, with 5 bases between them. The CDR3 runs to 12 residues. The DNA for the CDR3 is TGTGCCAGCAGCTTAAATAGCGGGGAGCTGTTTTTT. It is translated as CASSLNSGELFF.

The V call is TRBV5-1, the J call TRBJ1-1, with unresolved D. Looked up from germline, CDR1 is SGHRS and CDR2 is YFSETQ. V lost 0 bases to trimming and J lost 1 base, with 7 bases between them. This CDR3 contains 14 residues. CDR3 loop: CASSLGIENTEAFF. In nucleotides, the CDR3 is TGCGCCAGCAGCTTGGGGATAGAGAACACTGAAGCTTTCTTT.

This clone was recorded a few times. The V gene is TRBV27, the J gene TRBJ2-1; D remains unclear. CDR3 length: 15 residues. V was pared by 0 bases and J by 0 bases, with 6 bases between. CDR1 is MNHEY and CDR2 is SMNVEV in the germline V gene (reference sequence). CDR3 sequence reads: CASSLSRFSYNEQFF. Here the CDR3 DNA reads TGTGCCAGCAGTTTATCCAGGTTCTCCTACAATGAGCAGTTCTTC.

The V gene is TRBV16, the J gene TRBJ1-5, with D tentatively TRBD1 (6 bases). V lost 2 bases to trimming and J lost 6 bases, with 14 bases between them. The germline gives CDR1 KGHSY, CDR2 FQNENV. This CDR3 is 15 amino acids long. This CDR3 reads CASSQGRGAGQPQHF. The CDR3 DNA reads TGTGCCAGCAGCCAAGGGAGGGGGGCAGGTCAGCCCCAGCATTTT.

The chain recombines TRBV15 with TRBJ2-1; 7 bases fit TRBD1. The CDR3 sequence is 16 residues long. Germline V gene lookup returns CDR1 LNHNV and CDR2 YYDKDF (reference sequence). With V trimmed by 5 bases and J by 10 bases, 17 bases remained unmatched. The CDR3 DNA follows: TGTGCCACCAGCCCCCCCGCGAGGGGGCCCACTACGGAGCAGTTCTTC. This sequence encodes CATSPPARGPTTEQFF. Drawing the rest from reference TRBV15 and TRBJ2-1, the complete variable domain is DAMVIQNPRYQVTQFGKPVTLSCSQTLNHNVMYWYQQKSSQAPKLLFHYYDKDFNNEADTPDNFQSRRPNTSFCFLDIRSPGLGDTAMYLCATSPPARGPTTEQFFGPGTRLTVL.

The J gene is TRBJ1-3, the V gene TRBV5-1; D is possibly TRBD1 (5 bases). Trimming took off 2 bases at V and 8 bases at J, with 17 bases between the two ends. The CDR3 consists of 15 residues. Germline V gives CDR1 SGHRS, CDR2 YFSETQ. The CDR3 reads CASSLTGAWEDTIYF. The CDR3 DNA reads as TGCGCCAGCAGCTTAACCGGGGCCTGGGAAGACACCATATATTTT.

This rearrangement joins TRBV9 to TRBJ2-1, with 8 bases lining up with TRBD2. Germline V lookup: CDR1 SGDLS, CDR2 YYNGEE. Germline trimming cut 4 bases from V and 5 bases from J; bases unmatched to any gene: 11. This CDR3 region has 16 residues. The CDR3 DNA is TGTGCCAGCAGCCAAGATAGCGGGGATATACACAATGAGCAGTTCTTC. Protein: CASSQDSGDIHNEQFF.

The CDR3 region has the DNA TGTGCCAGCAGCTTTTTTGCGGGAGAGTTAAACATTCAGTACTTC. Residues: CASSFFAGELNIQYF. The chain is built from TRBV5-4 and TRBJ2-4; TRBD2 matches 7 bases. The CDR3 is 15 residues long. In germline, CDR1 is SGHNT, CDR2 YYREEE (reference sequence). The J segment lost 6 bases and the V segment lost 2 bases, leaving 8 bases of the junction unmatched.

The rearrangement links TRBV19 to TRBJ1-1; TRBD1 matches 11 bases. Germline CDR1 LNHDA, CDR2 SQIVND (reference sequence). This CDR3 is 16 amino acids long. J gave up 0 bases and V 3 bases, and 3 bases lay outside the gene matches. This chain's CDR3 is CASSIRTGGMNTEAFF. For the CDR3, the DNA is TGTGCCAGTAGTATTAGGACAGGGGGCATGAACACTGAAGCTTTCTTT.

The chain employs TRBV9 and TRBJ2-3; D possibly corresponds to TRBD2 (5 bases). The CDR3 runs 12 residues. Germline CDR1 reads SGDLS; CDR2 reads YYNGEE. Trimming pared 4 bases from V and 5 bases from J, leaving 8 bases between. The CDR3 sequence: CASSKSGDTQYF. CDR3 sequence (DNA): TGTGCCAGCAGCAAGAGCGGAGATACGCAGTATTTT. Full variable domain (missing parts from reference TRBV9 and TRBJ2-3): DSGVTQTPKHLITATGQRVTLRCSPRSGDLSVYWYQQSLDQGLQFLIQYYNGEERAKGNILERFSAQQFPDLHSELNLSSLELGDSALYFCASSKSGDTQYFGPGTRLTVL.

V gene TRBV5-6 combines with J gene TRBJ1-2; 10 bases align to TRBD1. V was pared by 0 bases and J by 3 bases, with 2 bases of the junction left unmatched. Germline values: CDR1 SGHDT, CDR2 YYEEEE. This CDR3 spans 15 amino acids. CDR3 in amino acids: CASSLGDRGDYGYTF. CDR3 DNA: TGTGCCAGCAGCTTGGGGGACAGGGGCGACTATGGCTACACCTTC.

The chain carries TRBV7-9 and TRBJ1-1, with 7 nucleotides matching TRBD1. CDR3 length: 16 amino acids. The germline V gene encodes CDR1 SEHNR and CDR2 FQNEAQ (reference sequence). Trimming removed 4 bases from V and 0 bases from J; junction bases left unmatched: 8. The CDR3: CASSSGQNFVNTEAFF. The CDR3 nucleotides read TGTGCCAGCAGCTCGGGACAGAATTTCGTGAACACTGAAGCTTTCTTT.

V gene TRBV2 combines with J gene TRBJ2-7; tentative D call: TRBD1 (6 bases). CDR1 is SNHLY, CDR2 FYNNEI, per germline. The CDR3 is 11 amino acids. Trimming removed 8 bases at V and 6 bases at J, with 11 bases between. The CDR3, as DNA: TGTGCCAGCGAAATAGGGGGCGAGCAGTACTTC. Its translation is CASEIGGEQYF.

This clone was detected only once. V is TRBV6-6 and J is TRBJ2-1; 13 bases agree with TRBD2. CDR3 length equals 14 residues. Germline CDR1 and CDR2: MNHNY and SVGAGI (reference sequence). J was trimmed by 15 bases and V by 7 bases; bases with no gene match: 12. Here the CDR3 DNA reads TGTGCCAGCACCGATCAGACTAGCGGGAGGCCCCCGTTCTTC. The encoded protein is CASTDQTSGRPPFF.

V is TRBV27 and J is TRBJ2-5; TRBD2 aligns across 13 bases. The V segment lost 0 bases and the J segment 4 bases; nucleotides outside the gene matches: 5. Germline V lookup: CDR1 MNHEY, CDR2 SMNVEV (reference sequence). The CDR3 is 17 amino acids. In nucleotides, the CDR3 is TGTGCCAGCAGTTTATCGGGTCGACTAGCGGGAGGAGAGACCCAGTACTTC. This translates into CASSLSGRLAGGETQYF.